The clone carrying this TCR beta chain occurred many times. Its specificity is not known. The data were obtained in a study of T cell repertoires in cytomegalovirus infection. On the study more broadly: Selection of CMV epitopes for the study included recently identified HLA-C-restricted and well-studied HLA-B-restricted ones. In public TCR beta signatures, there were indications of both CMV infection and matching HLA type. Overall study results and limits: Dominating the ex vivo response were TCR beta clonotypes that were CMV-specific and HLA-C-restricted.

CDR1 and CDR2 from the germline V gene are SEHNR and FQNEAQ (reference sequence). Trimming shortened V by 7 bases and J by 3 bases, and 22 bases separated the two germline ends. The CDR3 extends over 17 amino acids. MiXCR, run by TCRdb on the reads, gives a single entry per CDR3 protein. Among 95,000 to 120,000 distinct CDR3 sequences listed, 30% were seen once. The TCR was taken from a human donor in good health (CMV status not recorded). Some clones in this sample may be carry-over from other donors' samples. The chain couples TRBV7-9 to TRBJ2-1; D may be TRBD2 (5 bases). The input for sequencing was CD8+ T cells from cultured PBMCs, taken from culture after CMV antigen stimulation. The CDR3 reads CASTSPSSGGYYNEQFF. The CDR3 nucleotides are TGTGCCAGCACCTCACCTAGCTCTGGAGGCTACTACAATGAGCAGTTCTTC.